The next 24 T cell receptor beta chains were all read from a single sample in a study of T cell responses to AZD1222 COVID-19 vaccine (dated by TCRdb to the early 2020s). Library prep was done by the immunoSEQ multiplex PCR assay. Entries here come from immuneACCESS through TCRdb and include only in-frame sequences with V and J called. Some clones fail to appear in such tables; in the studies checked, an unresolved V gene covers under half of the shortfall, and the cause of the remainder is unknown. The sample includes about 180,000 clones, with about nine tenths observed a single time. Around 3% of the sample is held by the ten biggest clonotypes. Reading the label with the study, this specimen's time point is: baseline before first vaccination. Material: peripheral blood, obtained on day 0 of AZD1222 vaccination. These receptors all come from an adult in good health.

The chain couples TRBV9 to TRBJ1-2; D is possibly TRBD1 (5 bases). This CDR3 comprises 15 residues. CDR1 and CDR2 from the germline V gene are SGDLS and YYNGEE. Trimming took off 1 base at V and 4 bases at J, with 14 bases between the two ends. CDR3 protein: CASSVRVGAGYGYTF. CDR3 sequence (DNA): TGTGCCAGCAGCGTAAGGGTAGGGGCTGGCTATGGCTACACCTTC. Full variable domain (remainder filled in from reference TRBV9 and TRBJ1-2): DSGVTQTPKHLITATGQRVTLRCSPRSGDLSVYWYQQSLDQGLQFLIQYYNGEERAKGNILERFSAQQFPDLHSELNLSSLELGDSALYFCASSVRVGAGYGYTFGSGTRLTVV.

This clone was picked up one time. V usage is TRBV29-1 and J usage is TRBJ1-2; no clear D gene. The CDR3 consists of 11 residues. Trimming left V 3 bases short and J 8 bases short, with 10 bases between. Germline loops: CDR1 SQVTM, CDR2 ANQGSEA. CDR3 DNA: TGCAGCGTTGACAAGGGAGGGGGCTACACCTTC. Translated, it gives CSVDKGGGYTF.

This clone was detected only once. The chain employs TRBV19 and TRBJ1-6; the D is unclear. The CDR3 contains 14 residues. Trimming stripped 3 bases from V and 8 bases from J, with 11 bases between. Germline CDR1 reads LNHDA; CDR2 reads SQIVND (reference sequence). The DNA for the CDR3 is TGTGCCAGTAGTATTGCCGGGCTGTATTCACCCCTCCACTTT. It yields the protein CASSIAGLYSPLHF.

V usage is TRBV25-1 and J usage is TRBJ1-2; 12 nucleotides align to TRBD1. CDR3 length: 15 residues. Germline values: CDR1 MGHDK, CDR2 SYGVNS. The V and J ends lost 8 bases and 7 bases, in that order; junction bases with no gene match: 11. The chain's CDR3 is CASGEPGQGARGYTF. The CDR3 nucleotides are TGTGCCAGCGGAGAACCGGGACAGGGGGCGCGTGGCTACACCTTC.

The V and J genes are TRBV14 and TRBJ2-1; TRBD2 matches at 12 bases. The germline V gene has CDR1 SGHDN and CDR2 FVKESK. This CDR3 spans 17 amino acids. With 0 bases clipped from V and 8 bases from J, the junction kept 8 bases outside the gene matches. In DNA form, the CDR3 reads TGTGCCAGCAGCCAAGATCTGAGACTAGCGGGGGTTGATGAGCAGTTCTTC. Protein: CASSQDLRLAGVDEQFF.

The chain carries TRBV19 and TRBJ1-5; D gene unclear. CDR1 is LNHDA and CDR2 is SQIVND in the germline V gene (reference sequence). There are 14 residues in the CDR3. V lost 4 bases and J 6 bases, leaving 13 bases between the germline ends. The CDR3 coding sequence is TGTGCCAGTAGTAAATCCTTTCGCGGTCAGCCCCAGCATTTT. This encodes CASSKSFRGQPQHF.

Only one count was recorded for this clone. V gene TRBV15 combines with J gene TRBJ2-5; D gene unclear. Germline lookup yields CDR1 LNHNV and CDR2 YYDKDF (reference sequence). V was cut by 0 bases and J by 1 base, with 6 bases left in between. The CDR3 runs 14 residues. CDR3: CATSRDQFQETQYF. The DNA of the CDR3 is TGTGCCACCAGCAGAGATCAGTTCCAAGAGACCCAGTACTTC.

This sequence joins TRBV15 and TRBJ1-4, with D possibly matching TRBD1 (6 bases). The CDR3 loop spans 16 amino acids. The germline V and J ends were trimmed by 0 bases and 9 bases, with 17 bases remaining between them. CDR1 is LNHNV and CDR2 is YYDKDF in the germline V gene (reference sequence). The chain's CDR3 is CATSRDSPGQEKKLFF. The CDR3 nucleotides are TGTGCCACCAGCAGAGATTCCCCGGGACAAGAAAAAAAACTGTTTTTT.

The rearrangement joins TRBV3-1 (or the pseudogene TRBV3-2) to TRBJ2-5, with D tentatively TRBD2 (5 bases). V dropped 2 bases and J dropped 3 bases, with 13 bases sitting between them. The V gene's germline CDR1 is LGHDT and CDR2 YNNKEL (reference sequence). CDR3 length: 15 amino acids. The CDR3 loop reads CASSQTFTREETQYF. DNA of the CDR3: TGTGCCAGCAGCCAAACCTTCACTAGGGAAGAGACCCAGTACTTC.

This clone was observed a single time. The gene calls are TRBV11-2 and TRBJ1-1, with TRBD1 identical over 8 bases. Per the germline V gene, CDR1 is SGHAT and CDR2 is FQNNGV. This CDR3 spans 15 amino acids. The trim removed 5 bases at V and 1 base at J, leaving 6 bases unmatched. The CDR3 DNA is TGTGCCAGCAGCCACCGACAGGGGAGGAACACTGAAGCTTTCTTT. Protein: CASSHRQGRNTEAFF.

This clone was recorded a few times. The rearrangement links TRBV11-2 to TRBJ2-7; TRBD1 aligns across 9 bases. Trimming at V came to 5 bases and at J to 5 bases, leaving 7 bases not matched to a gene. CDR3 size: 14 residues. Looked up from germline, CDR1 is SGHAT and CDR2 is FQNNGV. CDR3 coding DNA: TGTGCCAGCAGCATGACAGGGGGGGCCGACGAGCAGTACTTC. This sequence encodes CASSMTGGADEQYF. The full variable domain, its missing parts supplied by reference TRBV11-2 and TRBJ2-7, is EAGVAQSPRYKIIEKRQSVAFWCNPISGHATLYWYQQILGQGPKLLIQFQNNGVVDDSQLPKDRFSAERLKGVDSTLKIQPAKLEDSAVYLCASSMTGGADEQYFGPGTRLTVT.

This sequence joins TRBV7-8 and TRBJ1-5; tentatively, D is TRBD1 (6 bases). Trimming left V 4 bases short and J 4 bases short, with 14 bases between. CDR1 and CDR2 (germline): SGHVS, FQNEAQ. The CDR3 sequence is 15 residues long. The CDR3 sequence: CASSSAGVGNQPQHF. CDR3 sequence (DNA): TGTGCCAGCAGCTCAGCAGGGGTTGGGAATCAGCCCCAGCATTTT.

The chain is built from TRBV15 and TRBJ1-1; 7 bases align to TRBD1. V lost 1 base, J lost 7 bases, and 9 bases stayed unmatched. Germline V gene lookup returns CDR1 LNHNV and CDR2 YYDKDF (reference sequence). The CDR3 is 15 residues long. The DNA for the CDR3 is TGTGCCACCAGCAGAGGCGGACAGGTAGACCTTGAAGCTTTCTTT. Its translation: CATSRGGQVDLEAFF.

The rearrangement links TRBV29-1 to TRBJ2-4; D is unresolved. CDR3 length: 14 amino acids. Germline values: CDR1 SQVTM, CDR2 ANQGSEA. Trimming took 7 bases from V and 4 from J, leaving 17 bases between them. The CDR3 is CSGALSAEKNIQYF. The CDR3 DNA reads as TGCAGCGGGGCGCTCTCCGCTGAGAAAAACATTCAGTACTTC.

The chain uses TRBV12-5 and TRBJ2-7; D is tentatively TRBD1 or TRBD2 (6 bases each). V lost 3 bases and J lost 5, with 17 bases in between. Germline CDR1 and CDR2: LGHNT and FRNRAP. The length of the CDR3 is 15 residues. Written as DNA, the CDR3 is TGTGCTAGTGGTTTAGGGGGTTACGGGAGTGACGAGCAGTACTTC. Amino acids: CASGLGGYGSDEQYF.

The rearrangement joins TRBV12-3 or TRBV12-4 to TRBJ2-3; weak D call: TRBD2 (7 bases). The CDR3 totals 13 residues. Deletions cut 8 bases from V and 5 bases from J, with 14 bases between. CDR3 amino acids: CASAGGGRDTQYF. In DNA form, the CDR3 reads TGTGCCAGCGCCGGCGGGGGCAGAGATACGCAGTATTTT.

The rearrangement joins TRBV19 to TRBJ1-5; D may be TRBD1 (5 bases). The V end was cut by 5 bases, the J end by 3 bases, with 14 bases between. The CDR3 has 15 residues. From germline, CDR1 is LNHDA and CDR2 SQIVND (reference sequence). The CDR3 region has the DNA TGTGCCAGTAGTTTGCTTGACAGTTACAATCAGCCCCAGCATTTT. Protein sequence: CASSLLDSYNQPQHF.

This clone was detected only once. The rearrangement joins TRBV19 to TRBJ2-3; no definite D call. Trimming stripped 5 bases from V and 6 bases from J, with 6 bases between. The germline gives CDR1 LNHDA, CDR2 SQIVND (reference sequence). This CDR3 spans 11 amino acids. The CDR3 here is CASSSPDTQYF. CDR3 in DNA: TGTGCCAGTAGTTCGCCGGATACGCAGTATTTT.

The rearrangement uses TRBV7-9 and TRBJ1-1, with D possibly being TRBD1 (5 bases). CDR1 and CDR2 from the germline V gene are SEHNR and FQNEAQ (reference sequence). The V end lost 7 bases, the J end lost 1 base, and 13 bases lay between the germline ends. This CDR3 is built from 14 residues. The CDR3 sequence is CASTGDRPNTEAFF. In DNA form, the CDR3 reads TGTGCCAGCACCGGCGACAGACCGAACACTGAAGCTTTCTTT. Together with reference TRBV7-9 and TRBJ1-1, the CDR3 gives the full variable domain: DTGVSQNPRHKITKRGQNVTFRCDPISEHNRLYWYRQTLGQGPEFLTYFQNEAQLEKSRLLSDRFSAERPKGSFSTLEIQRTEQGDSAMYLCASTGDRPNTEAFFGQGTRLTVV.

The chain couples TRBV3-1 (or the pseudogene TRBV3-2) to TRBJ2-1; D perhaps matches TRBD2 (6 bases). Germline-derived CDR1 and CDR2 are LGHDT and YNNKEL (reference sequence). The CDR3 is 17 residues long. The germline V and J ends were trimmed by 4 bases and 0 bases, with 16 bases remaining between them. The CDR3 bases are TGTGCCAGCAGCCTCACGGTTGGGGGGAGCTCCTACAATGAGCAGTTCTTC. Translating it yields CASSLTVGGSSYNEQFF.

The V call is TRBV6-6, the J call TRBJ2-7; tentatively, D is TRBD2 (5 bases). This CDR3 has 13 residues. Trimming cost V 7 bases and J 0 bases, with 10 bases left between them. The germline gives CDR1 MNHNY, CDR2 SVGAGI (reference sequence). Here the CDR3 reads CASTDGLSYEQYF. The CDR3 nucleotides read TGTGCCAGCACCGACGGACTCTCCTACGAGCAGTACTTC.

The chain employs TRBV7-8 and TRBJ2-7; perhaps TRBD1 as D (6 bases). CDR3 length: 15 residues. V dropped 4 bases and J dropped 4 bases, with 17 bases sitting between them. From germline, CDR1 is SGHVS and CDR2 FQNEAQ. The CDR3 loop reads CASSSDRSRHYEQYF. The DNA of the CDR3 is TGTGCCAGCAGCTCGGACAGATCGCGCCATTACGAGCAGTACTTC.

The V and J genes are TRBV19 and TRBJ2-3; TRBD2 is a possible D gene (5 bases). Germline CDR1 and CDR2: LNHDA and SQIVND (reference sequence). V gave up 4 bases and J gave up 2 bases, with 16 bases separating them. The CDR3 is made up of 16 amino acids. This CDR3 is CASSRGRAGITDTQYF. The CDR3 DNA reads TGTGCCAGTAGTAGAGGAAGGGCGGGCATCACAGATACGCAGTATTTT. The whole variable domain, filled in from reference TRBV19 and TRBJ2-3, reads DGGITQSPKYLFRKEGQNVTLSCEQNLNHDAMYWYRQDPGQGLRLIYYSQIVNDFQKGDIAEGYSVSREKKESFPLTVTSAQKNPTAFYLCASSRGRAGITDTQYFGPGTRLTVL.

The rearrangement links TRBV9 to TRBJ2-1, with D uncertain. The CDR3 length is 15 residues. Trimming left V 0 bases short and J 1 base short, with 8 bases between. Looked up from germline, CDR1 is SGDLS and CDR2 is YYNGEE. The CDR3 loop is CASSVGGGSYNEQFF. For the CDR3, the DNA is TGTGCCAGCAGCGTAGGTGGTGGATCCTACAATGAGCAGTTCTTC. The whole variable domain, remainder taken from reference TRBV9 and TRBJ2-1, is DSGVTQTPKHLITATGQRVTLRCSPRSGDLSVYWYQQSLDQGLQFLIQYYNGEERAKGNILERFSAQQFPDLHSELNLSSLELGDSALYFCASSVGGGSYNEQFFGPGTRLTVL.